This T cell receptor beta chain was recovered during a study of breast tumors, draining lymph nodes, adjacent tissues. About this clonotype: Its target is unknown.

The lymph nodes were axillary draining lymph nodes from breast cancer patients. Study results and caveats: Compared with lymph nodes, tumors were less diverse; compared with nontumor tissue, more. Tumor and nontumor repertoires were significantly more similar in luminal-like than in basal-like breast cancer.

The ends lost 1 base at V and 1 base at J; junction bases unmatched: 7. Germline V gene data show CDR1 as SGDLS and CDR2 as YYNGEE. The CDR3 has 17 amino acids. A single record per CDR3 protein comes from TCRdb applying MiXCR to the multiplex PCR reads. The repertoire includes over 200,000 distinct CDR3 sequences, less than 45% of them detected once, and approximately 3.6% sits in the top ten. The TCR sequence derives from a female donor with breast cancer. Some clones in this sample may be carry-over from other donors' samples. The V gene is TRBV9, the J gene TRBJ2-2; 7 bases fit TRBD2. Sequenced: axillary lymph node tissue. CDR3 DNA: TGTGCCAGCAGCGTAACGGGTTCTAGCGGGAACACCGGGGAGCTGTTTTTT. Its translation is CASSVTGSSGNTGELFF.